This T cell receptor (beta chain) was identified during a study of T cells expressing NK-cell markers. This CDR3 region has 15 residues. Germline CDR1 MNHEY, CDR2 SVGEGT. TCRdb reprocessed the 5' RACE reads and reports one entry per CDR3 protein, with no DNA. This sample contains roughly 430,000 distinct CDR3 sequences. Specimen: blood T cells: a sorted CD56 or NKG2C T cell subset, CD4+ or CD8+ T cells, or bulk PBMC T cells (not recorded which). This receptor was identified in a woman between 18 and 69 years old in good health. V and J are TRBV6-2 or TRBV6-3 and TRBJ2-5; TCRdb names TRBD2, which stays unverified in the absence of DNA. CDR3 amino acids: CASRSGLADQETQYF.